These T cell receptor beta chains were read from a single sample in a study of blood T cells in healthy people across ages. TCRdb used MiXCR to reprocess the 5' RACE reads, holding one entry per CDR3 protein. The sample has 600,000 to 900,000 distinct CDR3 sequences, roughly 24% seen once; the top ten hold 3%. The data also belong to a second study, concerning T cells of mothers and their children.

Sequenced material: blood. The receptors shown here come from a boy between 5 and 17 years old in good health. The CDR3 runs from the conserved cysteine through the conserved F or W. A D gene is named only where the DNA matches it firmly. A clone size is listed for some rows: how often the clone was seen (once, few, many), or a class if it is expanded.

clone_size	j_call	d_call	v_call	cdr3_aa	cdr3_nt
-	TRBJ2-7	-	TRBV15	CATSTRGPSYEQYF	TGTGCCACCAGCACCAGGGGCCCCTCCTACGAGCAGTACTTC
few	TRBJ2-5	TRBD1	TRBV20-1	CSTPRGIEETQYF	TGCAGTACCCCCAGGGGGATAGAGGAGACCCAGTACTTC
-	TRBJ2-5	-	TRBV7-6	CASSLAEVGTQYF	TGTGCCAGCAGCTTAGCCGAAGTGGGGACCCAGTACTTC
-	TRBJ1-2	TRBD1	TRBV9	CASSAQTGDYGYTF	TGTGCCAGCAGCGCCCAGACAGGGGACTATGGCTACACCTTC
-	TRBJ1-6	-	TRBV11-2	CASSPVAFRGMHNSPLHF	TGTGCCAGCAGCCCCGTCGCATTTCGGGGTATGCATAATTCACCCCTCCACTTT
-	TRBJ2-7	TRBD2	TRBV5-1	CASSPLGGVGLAEIDYEQYF	TGCGCCAGCAGCCCGCTTGGTGGGGTGGGACTAGCGGAGATCGACTACGAGCAGTACTTC
few	TRBJ2-7	-	TRBV11-2	CASSLIPTSYEQYF	TGTGCCAGCAGCTTAATCCCGACGTCCTACGAGCAGTACTTC
-	TRBJ1-2	-	TRBV12-3/TRBV12-4	CASSLARSDYGYTF	TGTGCCAGCAGTTTAGCGCGGTCGGACTATGGCTACACCTTC
-	TRBJ1-1	-	TRBV6-5	CASSYSLGAGDPEAFF	TGTGCCAGCAGTTACAGCCTCGGGGCAGGGGACCCTGAAGCTTTCTTT
-	TRBJ2-1	TRBD2	TRBV20-1	CSASSGGRNEQFF	TGCAGTGCTAGCAGCGGGGGTAGGAATGAGCAGTTCTTC
-	TRBJ1-1	-	TRBV28	CASRGYSELTEAFF	TGTGCCAGCAGAGGATACAGTGAGCTCACTGAAGCTTTCTTT
-	TRBJ2-1	-	TRBV25-1	CASSELGSYNEQFF	TGTGCCAGCAGTGAATTGGGTTCCTACAATGAGCAGTTCTTC
many	TRBJ1-1	-	TRBV5-1	CASSLDPGMNTEAFF	TGCGCCAGCAGCTTGGATCCGGGGATGAACACTGAAGCTTTCTTT
-	TRBJ2-7	TRBD1	TRBV4-1	CASSPGQVRSYEQYF	TGCGCCAGCAGCCCCGGACAGGTCCGCTCCTACGAGCAGTACTTC
-	TRBJ1-4	TRBD1	TRBV2	CASILGQGGEKLFF	TGTGCCAGCATCTTGGGACAGGGTGGAGAAAAACTGTTTTTT
-	TRBJ2-7	-	TRBV6-2/TRBV6-3	CASSTGDGLPYEQYF	TGTGCCAGCAGCACCGGTGACGGCCTTCCCTACGAGCAGTACTTC
-	TRBJ1-4	-	TRBV5-1	CASSLGVLRDEKLFF	TGCGCCAGCAGCTTGGGAGTGCTGCGGGACGAAAAACTGTTTTTT
few	TRBJ2-1	-	TRBV28	CASRFNEQFF	TGTGCCAGCAGGTTTAATGAGCAGTTCTTC
-	TRBJ2-7	-	TRBV7-8	CASSSPEGLYEQYF	TGTGCCAGCAGCTCCCCTGAGGGCCTTTACGAGCAGTACTTC
few	TRBJ2-7	TRBD2	TRBV20-1	CSATLGTSGNYEQYF	TGCAGTGCTACCCTCGGGACTAGCGGAAACTACGAGCAGTACTTC
few	TRBJ1-4	-	TRBV4-1	CASSQDQRPYEKLFF	TGCGCCAGCAGCCAAGATCAGAGGCCGTATGAAAAACTGTTTTTT
-	TRBJ2-3	-	TRBV7-9	CASSKTLGTQTDTQYF	TGTGCCAGCAGCAAAACCCTCGGGACTCAGACAGATACGCAGTATTTT
-	TRBJ1-4	-	TRBV2	CASQTVTNEKLFF	TGTGCCAGCCAGACGGTGACTAATGAAAAACTGTTTTTT
-	TRBJ2-6	TRBD2	TRBV7-2	CASGLGGSGANVLTF	TGTGCCAGCGGACTGGGGGGGTCTGGGGCCAACGTCCTGACTTTC
-	TRBJ2-6	-	TRBV7-3	CASSPTTGPTRSGANVLTF	TGTGCCAGCAGCCCTACGACAGGACCCACACGTTCTGGGGCCAACGTCCTGACTTTC
-	TRBJ2-2	-	TRBV28	CASRQGNAGELFF	TGTGCCAGCAGGCAGGGGAACGCCGGGGAGCTGTTTTTT
few	TRBJ2-4	-	TRBV29-1	CSVTRGAFFRDIQYF	TGCAGCGTGACCCGGGGGGCCTTCTTTCGCGACATTCAGTACTTC
-	TRBJ1-2	-	TRBV6-2/TRBV6-3	CASNKGRGGGYTF	TGTGCCAGCAATAAGGGACGAGGGGGTGGTTACACCTTC
-	TRBJ2-3	TRBD2	TRBV10-3	CAISISGEPTDTQYF	TGTGCCATCAGTATTAGCGGGGAGCCCACAGATACGCAGTATTTT
-	TRBJ1-5	TRBD1	TRBV27	CASSGAGGVQPQHF	TGTGCCAGCAGTGGCGCAGGGGGTGTTCAGCCCCAGCATTTT
few	TRBJ2-3	TRBD2	TRBV7-2	CASSLVGTSGGEGDTQYF	TGTGCCAGCAGCTTGGTGGGGACTAGCGGGGGGGAAGGAGATACGCAGTATTTT
-	TRBJ1-1	TRBD1	TRBV10-3	CAIRKDRVAEAFF	TGTGCCATCAGAAAGGACAGGGTGGCGGAAGCTTTCTTT
-	TRBJ2-1	-	TRBV10-3	CATENGTYLSYNEQFF	TGTGCCACCGAAAACGGGACCTACCTCTCCTACAATGAGCAGTTCTTC
-	TRBJ2-7	-	TRBV12-3/TRBV12-4	CASSLEGQGGNEQYF	TGTGCCAGCAGTTTAGAAGGACAGGGAGGGAACGAGCAGTACTTC
-	TRBJ2-3	-	TRBV24-1	CATSGTGQGADTQYF	TGTGCCACCAGTGGAACGGGGCAGGGAGCAGATACGCAGTATTTT
-	TRBJ1-1	-	TRBV6-5	CASSYSAPNRWKNTEAFF	TGTGCCAGCAGTTACTCAGCCCCAAATAGGTGGAAGAACACTGAAGCTTTCTTT
few	TRBJ2-5	TRBD2	TRBV10-3	CAISGNLAGGPVETQYF	TGTGCCATCAGTGGGAACCTAGCGGGGGGGCCCGTGGAGACCCAGTACTTC
-	TRBJ2-1	TRBD1	TRBV12-3/TRBV12-4	CASSLLSPGQGSDEQFF	TGTGCCAGCAGTTTATTATCGCCGGGACAGGGTAGTGATGAGCAGTTCTTC
few	TRBJ2-1	TRBD2	TRBV5-1	CASSLGPTSGGARNEQFF	TGCGCCAGCAGCTTGGGCCCCACTAGCGGGGGGGCCCGAAATGAGCAGTTCTTC
-	TRBJ2-7	-	TRBV2	CASKVTASTYEQYF	TGTGCCAGCAAAGTTACCGCGTCTACCTACGAGCAGTACTTC
few	TRBJ2-1	TRBD2	TRBV10-3	CAISVEAGGQINEQFF	TGTGCCATCAGTGTGGAAGCGGGGGGCCAGATAAATGAGCAGTTCTTC
few	TRBJ2-7	-	TRBV3-1	CASSQALDSYEQYF	TGTGCCAGCAGCCAAGCCCTCGATTCCTACGAGCAGTACTTC
-	TRBJ2-5	TRBD2	TRBV10-3	CAISGQMGLAGGRETQYF	TGTGCCATCAGTGGTCAGATGGGACTAGCGGGGGGGAGGGAGACCCAGTACTTC
-	TRBJ1-2	-	TRBV7-9	CASSSGHSYGYTF	TGTGCCAGCAGCTCCGGACATTCCTATGGCTACACCTTC
-	TRBJ2-3	-	TRBV20-1	CSAPHPGQGTDTQYF	TGCAGTGCTCCACACCCGGGACAAGGCACAGATACGCAGTATTTT
-	TRBJ2-7	-	TRBV30	CAWSVSPGAGLNEQYF	TGTGCCTGGAGTGTATCCCCCGGGGCAGGGCTCAACGAGCAGTACTTC
-	TRBJ2-5	-	TRBV2	CASSEEAFQETQYF	TGTGCCAGCAGCGAAGAAGCCTTCCAAGAGACCCAGTACTTC
few	TRBJ2-7	-	TRBV5-1	CASSFAGNYEQYF	TGCGCCAGCAGCTTTGCCGGGAACTACGAGCAGTACTTC
-	TRBJ2-7	-	TRBV5-1	CASSALPRGEYEQYF	TGCGCCAGCAGCGCGCTCCCGAGGGGTGAATACGAGCAGTACTTC
-	TRBJ2-1	TRBD2	TRBV7-6	CASSLDGGNSYNEQFF	TGTGCCAGCAGCTTAGACGGGGGGAACTCCTACAATGAGCAGTTCTTC